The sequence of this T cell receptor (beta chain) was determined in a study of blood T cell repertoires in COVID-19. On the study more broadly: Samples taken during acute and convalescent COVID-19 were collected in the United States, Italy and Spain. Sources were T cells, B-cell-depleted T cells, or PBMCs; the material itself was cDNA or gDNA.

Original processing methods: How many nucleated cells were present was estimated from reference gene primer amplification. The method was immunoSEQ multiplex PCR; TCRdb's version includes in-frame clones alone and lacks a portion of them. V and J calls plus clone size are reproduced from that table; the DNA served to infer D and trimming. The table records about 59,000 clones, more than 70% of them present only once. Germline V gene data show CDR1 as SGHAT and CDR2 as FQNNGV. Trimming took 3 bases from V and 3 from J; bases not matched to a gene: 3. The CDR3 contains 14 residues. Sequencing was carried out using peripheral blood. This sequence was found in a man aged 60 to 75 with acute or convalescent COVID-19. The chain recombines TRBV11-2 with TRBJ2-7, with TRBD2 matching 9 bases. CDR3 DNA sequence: TGTGCCAGCAGCTTTAGCGGGGGTGACTACGAGCAGTACTTC. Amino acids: CASSFSGGDYEQYF.